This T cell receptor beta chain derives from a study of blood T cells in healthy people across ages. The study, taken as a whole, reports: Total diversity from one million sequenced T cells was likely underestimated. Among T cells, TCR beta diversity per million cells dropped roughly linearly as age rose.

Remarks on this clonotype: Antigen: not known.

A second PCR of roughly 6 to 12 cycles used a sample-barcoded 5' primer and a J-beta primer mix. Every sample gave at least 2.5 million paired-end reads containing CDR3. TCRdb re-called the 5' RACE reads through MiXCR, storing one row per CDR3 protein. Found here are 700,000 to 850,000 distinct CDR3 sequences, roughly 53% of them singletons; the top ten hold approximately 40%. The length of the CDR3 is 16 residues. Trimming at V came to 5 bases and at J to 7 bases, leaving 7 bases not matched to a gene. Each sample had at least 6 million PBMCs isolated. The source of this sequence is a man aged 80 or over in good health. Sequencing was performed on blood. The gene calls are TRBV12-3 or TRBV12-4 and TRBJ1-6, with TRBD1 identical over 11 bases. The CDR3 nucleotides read TGTGCCAGCAGTATCGGACAGGGGGCAGGGAATTCACCCCTCCACTTT. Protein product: CASSIGQGAGNSPLHF.